Listed below are T cell receptor beta chains from one sample, sequenced in a study of T cells in Graves' hyperthyroidism and ophthalmopathy. TCRdb processed the multiplex PCR reads anew with MiXCR; each CDR3 protein has one entry. Among some 360,000 distinct CDR3 sequences, roughly 14% were seen once, and the ten largest hold approximately 11%. Material: blood. The receptors shown here come from a woman aged 55-69 years with Graves' hyperthyroidism. Both conserved end residues are part of each CDR3. The D gene is left open where the match is weak. Clone size is stated in some rows and not others, as once, few, many or a class when expanded.

D gene	J gene	V gene	clone size	CDR3 DNA	CDR3 protein
TRBD2	TRBJ2-7	TRBV11-3	many	TGTGCCAGCAGCTATAGCGGGAGTTTGTACGAGCAGTACTTC	CASSYSGSLYEQYF
.	TRBJ2-3	TRBV7-2	few	TGTGCCAGCAGCTGGGGGACTGAGGATACGCAGTATTTT	CASSWGTEDTQYF
TRBD1	TRBJ2-7	TRBV12-3/TRBV12-4	.	TGTGCCAGCAGTACAGGGGGCACCGAGCAGTACTTC	CASSTGGTEQYF
.	TRBJ2-2	TRBV7-3	few	TGTGCCAGCAGCTTATCACAGGGACACCCGATGCTGAACACCGGGGAGCTGTTTTTT	CASSLSQGHPMLNTGELFF
TRBD2	TRBJ2-3	TRBV20-1	few	TGCAGTGCTAGTGATAGCGGGGCTAGCACAGATACGCAGTATTTT	CSASDSGASTDTQYF
.	TRBJ2-3	TRBV27	.	TGTGCCAGCAGTAGGATTAGCACAGATACGCAGTATTTT	CASSRISTDTQYF
TRBD1	TRBJ2-2	TRBV6-1	many	TGTGCCGGAGCCGGGACAGCGGCCGGGGAGCTGTTTTTT	CAGAGTAAGELFF
.	TRBJ2-3	TRBV7-8	many	TGTGCCAGCAGTCACGGATATACGCAGTATTTT	CASSHGYTQYF
TRBD2	TRBJ2-5	TRBV3-1	many	TGTGCCAGCAGCCACCGACTAGCGGGGAACCAAGAGACCCAGTACTTC	CASSHRLAGNQETQYF
.	TRBJ1-4	TRBV18	many	TGTGCCAGCTCACGGCCAGGGACAACTAATGAAAAACTGTTTTTT	CASSRPGTTNEKLFF
TRBD2	TRBJ2-1	TRBV12-3/TRBV12-4	many	TGTGCCAGCAGCGCACCTGAGCGGGATGTGGGGAAAGTTGAGCAGTTCTTC	CASSAPERDVGKVEQFF
TRBD2	TRBJ2-7	TRBV7-8	.	TGTGCCAGCAGCTTAGCGCAAGCGGGAGTCTCCGAGCAGTACTTC	CASSLAQAGVSEQYF
TRBD2	TRBJ2-7	TRBV6-2/TRBV6-3	many	TGTGCCAGCAGAGCAGCGGGGACTAGCGGGAGTAGGGCGTCCTACGAGCAGTACTTC	CASRAAGTSGSRASYEQYF
.	TRBJ1-5	TRBV19	.	TGTGCCAGTAGTGTAGGGTCCTCCGCCCAGCATTTT	CASSVGSSAQHF
TRBD2	TRBJ2-1	TRBV14	.	TGTGCCAGCAGCCAAGGACTAGCGGGAGCCCTAAGCTCCTACAATGAGCAGTTCTTC	CASSQGLAGALSSYNEQFF
TRBD2	TRBJ2-1	TRBV7-8	many	TGTGCCAGCAGCTCCCAAGGGACTAGCGGGGACAATGAGCAGTTCTTC	CASSSQGTSGDNEQFF
.	TRBJ2-2	TRBV19	.	TGTGCCAGTAAACCTGGGATCCCCCTTTCGAACACCGGGGAGCTGTTTTTT	CASKPGIPLSNTGELFF
.	TRBJ2-7	TRBV20-1	.	TGCAGTGCTAGAGATGTCCAGGGGGGCGGGAGAGCCTACGAGCAGTACTTC	CSARDVQGGGRAYEQYF
TRBD1	TRBJ2-2	TRBV20-1	many	TGCAGTGCTCCGGGACAGGGGGTTGGGGAGCTGTTTTTT	CSAPGQGVGELFF
.	TRBJ2-7	TRBV28	.	TGTGCCAGCAGTTTTGGCGGCCCTAGCTCCTACGAGCAGTACTTC	CASSFGGPSSYEQYF
.	TRBJ2-1	TRBV19	.	TGTGCCAGTATCTGGGGGCTATCGTTGGGTGAGCAGTTCTTC	CASIWGLSLGEQFF
TRBD1	TRBJ2-1	TRBV9	.	TGTGCCAGCAGCCAAACTCCCGGGACAGCCTACAATGAGCAGTTCTTC	CASSQTPGTAYNEQFF
TRBD2	TRBJ2-7	TRBV24-1	few	TGTGCCACCAGTGATGAAGCGGGAGGGATCTACGAGCAGTACTTC	CATSDEAGGIYEQYF
.	TRBJ2-7	TRBV12-5	many	TGTGCTAGTGGTTTGGACCACTCCTACGAGCAGTACTTC	CASGLDHSYEQYF
TRBD1	TRBJ2-1	TRBV20-1	.	TGCAGTGCTCACCGAAGGACAGGGGCCCCCTACGAGCAGTTCTTC	CSAHRRTGAPYEQFF
.	TRBJ2-7	TRBV10-2	many	TGCGCCAGCGGCCCGGGCCTAAAGATGGGCGAGCAGTACTTC	CASGPGLKMGEQYF